The subject of this entry is one T cell receptor (beta chain). This clone's antigen is unknown. Per-nucleotide qualities are absent, and no much larger clonotype sits a single base away. The intended sense of this specimen's time point label: patch test 3, about 24 weeks after DPC sensitization. According to the study, the label for this sample's treatment or condition signals: therapeutic diphenylcyclopropenone sensitization with weekly scalp DPC. At each patch-test visit, blood was drawn before the patch test was applied. Patients were eligible if aged 18 to 70, diagnosed with alopecia and judged suitable for DPC therapy, and pregnant patients were excluded. Total RNA was extracted from unfractionated whole blood collected in Tempus Blood RNA tubes. The record originates from a study of human T cells and chemical hapten exposure (dated by TCRdb to the early 2020s). Background on the whole study: For sensitization, 2% DPC in acetone was applied to an approximately 2 cm by approximately 2 cm area of upper inner arm skin. Patch testing was done on the upper back using Finn chambers containing 0.01% DPC, and results were scored after 6 days according to International Contact Dermatitis Research Group standards. Alopecia areata with under or over 50% scalp involvement, alopecia totalis and alopecia universalis were represented in the patient cohort, which was mostly female. Blood samples were taken from patients before sensitization (week 0) and then at 2, 6 and about 24 weeks after DPC sensitization. Some 29 alopecia patients provided blood for TCR sequencing at one to four time points (pre-sensitization, 2, 6 and 24 weeks). Throughout the study period of 20 to 25 weeks, patients also received therapeutic DPC doses to the scalp every week. In alopecia patients, the study followed how the peripheral blood TCR repertoire changed in vivo over primary and secondary sensitization to diphenylcyclopropenone (DPC), a hapten. Libraries were pooled for sequencing, and per-sample TCR yields varied mainly because of small differences in library volumes within the pool.

Library preparation used RACE. The sequencing machine was a NextSeq 500. Library preparation attached unique molecular identifiers to individual cDNA molecules for quantitative, reproducible TCR counting. Each blood RNA sample was used to sequence both TCR alpha and TCR beta chains. Per the source publication's procedure: Samples had a median of about 96,000 TCRs, with a range from roughly 20,000 to 690,600. V, J and CDR3 annotation of the TCR reads was performed with the Decombinator software suite. For the PS versus PT1 abundance plots, all samples were subsampled to the same number of TCRs (28,000). TCRs were defined as expanded if absent before sensitization and observed at least eight times at the 2-week time point. The public reads were quality trimmed at Q25 with fastp and then assembled into clones with MiXCR by TCRdb, keeping productive beta chains. Rows with one shared CDR3 protein collapse into an entry with the most common genes and DNA. TCRdb assigned the V and J calls; the authors' analysis was not used. The sample table shows about 84,000 distinct CDR3 sequences, and less than 14% are seen once. Approximately 3.5% of the sample is held by the ten biggest clonotypes.

Via the germline V gene (reference sequence), CDR1 is DFQATT and CDR2 SNEGSKA. Measured from the cysteine to the phenylalanine, the CDR3 is 11 residues long. Only the CDR3 DNA is retained, 33 bases long and in frame from the first base. V is clipped by 5 bases and J by 2 bases, and the sequence between their germline boundaries is 5 bases long. Overall results and qualifications from the work: The number of PT1 expanded TCRs positively correlated with patch test score, significant at thresholds 8, 16 and 32 but not 4. After repeated subsampling, the strength of the expansion versus patch-test correlation and the threshold at which it became significant changed. No change with DPC sensitization was found in the number of TCRs above 1 in 1000 frequency, and no evidence of global repertoire structure alterations was found. Significantly more large CDR3 similarity clusters were formed by expanded TCRs than by pre-sensitization or healthy control sets, consistent with antigen-driven responses. Alopecia, a presumed autoimmune disease, was present in all patients, so the immune response of the patients might differ from that of healthy individuals.

The sequencing here drew on whole blood, taken in connection with sensitization to the hapten diphenylcyclopropenone (DPC). The clonotype was recovered from a woman aged 45-65 years with alopecia areata. Some clones in this sample may be carry-over from other donors' samples. This chain joins TRBV20-1 to TRBJ2-3, with the identity of the D gene unclear. CDR3 region: CSALHTDTQYF. The nucleotide sequence is TGCAGTGCTCTCCACACAGATACGCAGTATTTT.